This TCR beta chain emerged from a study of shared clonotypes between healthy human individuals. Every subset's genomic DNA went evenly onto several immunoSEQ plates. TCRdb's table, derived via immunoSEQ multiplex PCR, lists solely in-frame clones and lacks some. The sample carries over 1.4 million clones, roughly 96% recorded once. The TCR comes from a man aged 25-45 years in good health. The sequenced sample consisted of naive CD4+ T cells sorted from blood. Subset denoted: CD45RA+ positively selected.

CDR3 coding DNA: TGTGCCAGCAGTTTATCGACTAGCGGGAGGAAGAACGAGCAGTACTTC. Protein: CASSLSTSGRKNEQYF. V gene TRBV27 combines with J gene TRBJ2-7; 13 positions agree with TRBD2. Looked up from germline, CDR1 is MNHEY and CDR2 is SMNVEV (reference sequence). J was trimmed by 5 bases and V by 0 bases; bases with no gene match: 4. This CDR3 contains 16 residues.